Below, one T cell receptor (beta chain) is given with its context. Its matching antigen is unknown. CD4+ T cell IFNgamma after overnight CMV lysate exposure gave donor CMV status. This entry is derived from a study of naive and memory T cell subsets. The CDR3 has 16 residues. The V gene lost 6 bases and the J gene lost 2 bases, with 17 bases spanning the gap. CDR1 is LNHDA and CDR2 is SQIVND in the germline V gene (reference sequence). Findings and caveats of the study: Over 85% of naive TCR sequences appeared only once, unlike memory subsets.

The beta constant-region primer was an equimolar mix of two oligonucleotides covering TRBC1 and TRBC2. An oligonucleotide with the SP2 primer and a 12-nucleotide UMI was ligated to the cDNA 3' end. The ligated cDNA underwent four PCR rounds using SP2 and nested alpha and beta constant-region primers. TCRdb ran MiXCR on the UMI-ligation and nested PCR reads and lists one entry per CDR3 protein. The sample lists 120,000 to 150,000 distinct CDR3 sequences, over 15% occurring once. The sample was naive CD4+ T cells from blood. V usage is TRBV19 and J usage is TRBJ2-1; perhaps TRBD1 as D (6 bases). This TCR was recovered from a human donor in good health. CDR3 in amino acids: CASRPTGFNPYNEQFF. The DNA for the CDR3 is TGTGCCAGTAGGCCGACAGGATTCAACCCCTACAATGAGCAGTTCTTC.